A selection of T cell receptor beta chains follows, all from one sample in a study of cytomegalovirus exposure and HLA in healthy donors. Repertoires were generated with immunoSEQ multiplex PCR, while TCRdb's copy carries only in-frame clones and drops some. The sample shows 53,000 or so clones, more than 70% of them seen only once. What was sequenced was PBMCs. These receptors came from a young man in good health and CMV-seropositive. The CDR3 runs from the conserved cysteine through the conserved F or W. D genes are given only for firm matches. Size tells how often a clone was seen (once, few, many) or the class of an expanded clone, and some rows leave it out.

d_gene	v_gene	j_gene	len	abundance	CDR3aa	CDR3nt
.	TRBV27	TRBJ1-2	12	.	CASSSFRGGYTF	TGTGCCAGCAGCTCCTTCCGAGGTGGCTACACCTTC
TRBD2	TRBV7-9	TRBJ2-2	17	.	CASSWKRGGPDTGELFF	TGTGCCAGCAGCTGGAAGCGGGGGGGCCCGGACACCGGGGAGCTGTTTTTT
.	TRBV9	TRBJ2-7	13	.	CASSDGSVYEQYF	TGTGCCAGCAGCGATGGCTCCGTCTACGAGCAGTACTTC
.	TRBV15	TRBJ1-3	15	.	CATSRDRGYGNTIYF	TGTGCCACCAGCAGAGATCGGGGATACGGAAACACCATATATTTT
.	TRBV19	TRBJ2-1	13	.	CATTPRGEIEQFF	TGTGCCACCACCCCCCGGGGTGAGATTGAGCAGTTCTTC
.	TRBV4-2	TRBJ2-1	17	once	CASSHSRGGDLYNEQFF	TGTGCCAGCAGCCACTCCCGGGGCGGGGACCTCTACAATGAGCAGTTCTTC
.	TRBV11-2	TRBJ1-2	12	.	CASSLGGRGYTF	TGTGCCAGCAGCTTAGGGGGGCGCGGCTACACCTTC
TRBD1	TRBV5-1	TRBJ1-4	14	.	CASSQDRAEEKLFF	TGCGCCAGCAGCCAGGACAGGGCAGAAGAAAAACTGTTTTTT
.	TRBV30	TRBJ2-3	15	.	CAWSGGLGAGDTQYF	TGTGCCTGGAGCGGGGGACTCGGGGCCGGTGATACGCAGTATTTT
TRBD1	TRBV5-8	TRBJ1-5	15	.	CASSRQGLSNQPQHF	TGTGCCAGCAGCCGACAGGGATTGAGCAATCAGCCCCAGCATTTT
.	TRBV9	TRBJ1-2	15	.	CASNKAATSGYGYTF	TGTGCCAGCAACAAAGCGGCCACCTCGGGGTATGGCTACACCTTC
TRBD1	TRBV29-1	TRBJ1-2	15	.	CSIRQGATPSYGYTF	TGCAGCATTAGACAGGGGGCAACCCCTTCCTATGGCTACACCTTC
.	TRBV27	TRBJ2-7	14	.	CASSLGVSANFWYF	TGTGCCAGCAGTTTGGGTGTTAGCGCCAATTTCTGGTACTTC
.	TRBV5-4	TRBJ1-3	13	.	CASSLGGLNNLYF	TGTGCCAGCAGCCTGGGAGGGTTGAACAACCTATATTTT
TRBD1	TRBV5-8	TRBJ1-5	18	.	CASRNTGGRGPLVQPQHF	TGTGCCAGCAGAAATACAGGGGGAAGAGGTCCCTTGGTGCAGCCCCAGCATTTT
TRBD1	TRBV5-6	TRBJ2-1	16	.	CASSSYDRDRGNEQFF	TGTGCCAGCAGCTCATATGACCGGGACAGGGGGAATGAGCAGTTCTTC
.	TRBV10-3	TRBJ1-2	13	.	CATERGAMGGYTF	TGTGCCACGGAGCGGGGGGCCATGGGTGGCTACACCTTC
TRBD1	TRBV7-2	TRBJ1-1	16	once	CASSLQRTGGGTEAFF	TGTGCCAGCAGCTTGCAGCGGACAGGGGGCGGCACTGAAGCTTTCTTT
TRBD2	TRBV14	TRBJ2-5	14	once	CASSPSGGKATQYF	TGTGCCAGCAGCCCTAGCGGGGGGAAGGCAACCCAGTACTTC
.	TRBV28	TRBJ1-2	13	once	CASRQGSNYGYTF	TGTGCCAGCAGGCAGGGATCAAACTATGGCTACACCTTC
.	TRBV5-4	TRBJ2-2	13	.	CASSLDSTGELFF	TGTGCCAGCAGCTTAGACTCCACCGGGGAGCTGTTTTTT
.	TRBV7-9	TRBJ1-4	15	.	CASTDPTTSTEKLFF	TGTGCCAGCACCGATCCCACCACGAGCACGGAAAAACTGTTTTTT
.	TRBV18	TRBJ2-7	15	.	CASSPGTPKTYEQYF	TGTGCCAGCTCACCCGGGACACCCAAGACCTACGAGCAGTACTTC
.	TRBV7-2	TRBJ1-2	12	.	CASSWHNYGYTF	TGTGCCAGCAGCTGGCATAACTATGGCTACACCTTC
TRBD2	TRBV5-4	TRBJ2-3	16	.	CASSQVLAGGPDTQYF	TGCGCCAGCAGCCAAGTTTTAGCGGGGGGGCCAGATACGCAGTATTTT
.	TRBV6-5	TRBJ2-7	12	few	CASSSFSYEQYF	TGTGCCAGCAGTTCGTTCAGCTACGAGCAGTACTTC
TRBD1	TRBV6-5	TRBJ1-2	14	.	CASSRDRGGYGYTF	TGTGCCAGCAGCCGGGACAGGGGAGGCTATGGCTACACCTTC
.	TRBV28	TRBJ1-4	14	.	CASSLLELSEKLFF	TGTGCCAGCAGTTTATTAGAATTATCGGAAAAACTGTTTTTT
TRBD1	TRBV6-6	TRBJ1-4	14	few	CASSGQAYNEKLFF	TGTGCCAGCAGTGGACAGGCCTATAATGAAAAACTGTTTTTT
TRBD1	TRBV6-1	TRBJ1-1	15	few	CASSGQGAQGSEAFF	TGTGCCAGCAGCGGACAGGGGGCGCAGGGATCTGAAGCTTTCTTT
.	TRBV28	TRBJ2-2	15	.	CASSRPTGITGELFF	TGTGCCAGCAGTCGACCCACAGGGATCACCGGGGAGCTGTTTTTT
.	TRBV4-3	TRBJ2-7	17	.	CASSQSRRGSGSYEQYF	TGCGCCAGCAGCCAATCTAGGAGGGGTAGCGGCTCCTACGAGCAGTACTTC
.	TRBV28	TRBJ1-5	18	.	CASRSGSGVFESNQPQHF	TGTGCCAGCAGGTCAGGGTCAGGGGTTTTTGAAAGCAATCAGCCCCAGCATTTT
.	TRBV9	TRBJ2-6	16	.	CASRSGLISGANVLTF	TGTGCCAGCAGGTCGGGGTTAATCTCTGGGGCCAACGTCCTGACTTTC
.	TRBV14	TRBJ1-3	14	.	CASSPQGPGNTIYF	TGTGCCAGCAGCCCCCAGGGGCCCGGAAACACCATATATTTT
TRBD1	TRBV2	TRBJ1-1	13	.	CASSDQPGGLTFF	TGTGCCAGCAGTGATCAGCCAGGGGGTTTGACTTTCTTT
TRBD1	TRBV30	TRBJ2-7	12	.	CAWGTAFGEQYF	TGTGCCTGGGGGACAGCCTTTGGTGAGCAGTACTTC
TRBD1	TRBV6-5	TRBJ1-2	12	few	CASKGQDYGYTF	TGTGCCAGCAAGGGACAGGACTATGGCTACACCTTC
TRBD2	TRBV10-3	TRBJ2-3	14	.	CAIRTSGSTDTQYF	TGTGCCATCAGGACTAGCGGTAGCACAGATACGCAGTATTTT
.	TRBV28	TRBJ2-6	16	.	CASSFWGQSGANVLTF	TGTGCCAGCAGTTTTTGGGGGCAATCTGGGGCCAACGTCCTGACTTTC
.	TRBV5-1	TRBJ1-2	13	few	CASSLTANYGYTF	TGCGCCAGCAGCCTGACAGCTAACTATGGCTACACCTTC
TRBD1	TRBV7-9	TRBJ1-2	14	few	CASSLGDRGYGYTF	TGTGCCAGCAGCTTAGGGGACAGGGGATATGGCTACACCTTC
TRBD2	TRBV5-1	TRBJ2-7	17	few	CASSPRLAGGNSYEQYF	TGCGCCAGCAGCCCCCGACTAGCGGGGGGCAACTCCTACGAGCAGTACTTC
.	TRBV4-1	TRBJ1-2	13	.	CASSQPSNYGYTF	TGCGCCAGCAGCCAACCTAGTAACTATGGCTACACCTTC
.	TRBV7-9	TRBJ2-3	15	.	CASSSAQGSTDTQYF	TGTGCCAGCAGCTCCGCACAGGGAAGCACAGATACGCAGTATTTT
.	TRBV19	TRBJ2-2	16	.	CASSRVVHVNTGELFF	TGTGCCAGTTCTCGGGTAGTCCATGTGAACACCGGGGAGCTGTTTTTT
TRBD1	TRBV6-5	TRBJ1-6	14	few	CASSYDRENSPLHF	TGTGCCAGCAGTTATGACAGGGAGAATTCACCCCTCCACTTT